This T cell receptor beta chain originates from a study of T-cell reconstitution after alpha-beta-depleted transplantation in children. The CDR3 length is 15 residues. Trimming removed 2 bases from V and 4 bases from J, with 13 bases in between. Germline V CDR1 and CDR2: SGHTA, FQGTGA. Molecular barcoding with unique molecular identifiers was used for the TCRbeta library. TCRdb used MiXCR to reprocess the PCR reads, holding one entry per CDR3 protein. The sample gives fewer than 1 million distinct CDR3 sequences, less than 20% of which show up once; 5% is in the top ten. This clonotype was counted only a few times. Its antigen is as yet unknown. Regarding the study as a whole: The main origin of T-cell counts and diversity one year after transplant was newly produced T cells. Some patients' high day-60 TCRbeta diversity was traced to surviving recipient T cells and thymic progenitors. The study reportedly traced alpha-beta T cells about two months after transplant to several hundred expanded graft clones.

Sample: PBMCs, mostly from graft donor cells, taken 360 days after TCRalphabeta/CD19-depleted stem cell transplant. This rearrangement joins TRBV7-3 to TRBJ2-3, with unresolved D. The clonotype originates from a male patient younger than 18 who had a stem cell transplant for acute lymphoblastic leukemia, so the T cells may come from the graft donor. Here the CDR3 DNA reads TGTGCCAGCAGCTTAGGTCCAGGTGGGCCAGATACGCAGTATTTT. Protein sequence: CASSLGPGGPDTQYF.